This is a list of T cell receptor beta chains from one sample in a study of T cells in Graves' hyperthyroidism and ophthalmopathy. TCRdb fed the multiplex PCR reads into MiXCR, producing one record per CDR3 protein. The data contain 700,000 or so distinct CDR3 sequences, roughly 14% of them singletons. The sample consisted of blood. The receptors here all came from a woman aged 45-59 years with Graves' ophthalmopathy. Both conserved end residues are part of each CDR3. Fields, in order: J gene, V gene, D gene, clone size, CDR3 protein, CDR3 DNA. The D gene is left open where the match is weak. Rows may omit the clone size; those that give it use once, few, many or a size class.

>TRBJ2-1|TRBV12-3/TRBV12-4|.|few
CASSGLKNEQFF
TGTGCCAGCAGTGGGCTCAAAAATGAGCAGTTCTTC
>TRBJ2-6|TRBV29-1|TRBD2|.
CSVTGGATGANVLTF
TGCAGCGTAACCGGGGGGGCTACTGGGGCCAACGTCCTGACTTTC
>TRBJ2-7|TRBV6-1|TRBD2|.
CASRPRVGTSGRGSHYEQYF
TGTGCCAGCAGGCCAAGGGTGGGGACTAGCGGGAGGGGGTCCCACTACGAGCAGTACTTC
>TRBJ1-1|TRBV3-1|.|many
CASSHDTRNTEAFF
TGTGCCAGCAGTCACGACACTCGGAACACTGAAGCTTTCTTT
>TRBJ2-3|TRBV3-1|TRBD1|many
CASSQEPTGAGDTQYF
TGTGCCAGCAGCCAAGAGCCGACAGGGGCAGGTGATACGCAGTATTTT
>TRBJ2-6|TRBV19|.|few
CASRRRTGANVLTF
TGTGCCAGTCGCCGTAGGACCGGGGCCAACGTCCTGACTTTC
>TRBJ2-7|TRBV12-3/TRBV12-4|TRBD1|many
CASSAGTGSYEQYF
TGTGCCAGCAGTGCCGGGACAGGGTCCTACGAGCAGTACTTC
>TRBJ1-3|TRBV2|.|many
CASSEGAGGADTIYF
TGTGCCAGCAGTGAAGGTGCTGGGGGAGCGGACACCATATATTTT
>TRBJ2-3|TRBV9|.|many
CASSTLWEATDTQYF
TGTGCCAGCAGCACCTTGTGGGAGGCCACAGATACGCAGTATTTT
>TRBJ2-7|TRBV4-2|.|.
CASSRDNRDKSYEQYF
TGTGCCAGCAGCCGTGATAACCGGGACAAATCCTACGAGCAGTACTTC
>TRBJ2-1|TRBV28|.|many
CASRRGDSVLNNEQFF
TGTGCCAGCAGGCGCGGCGACAGTGTGTTAAACAATGAGCAGTTCTTC
>TRBJ2-7|TRBV18|.|once
CASSPGFGFSYEQYF
TGTGCCAGCTCACCAGGTTTTGGTTTCTCCTACGAGCAGTACTTC
>TRBJ2-5|TRBV9|.|few
CASSVGSGTPGETQYF
TGTGCCAGCAGCGTGGGGTCCGGGACACCTGGGGAGACCCAGTACTTC
>TRBJ1-1|TRBV11-3|.|many
CASSSGFTEAFF
TGTGCCAGCAGCTCCGGGTTCACTGAAGCTTTCTTT
>TRBJ2-5|TRBV29-1|.|few
CTTQQGSGETQYF
TGCACCACGCAACAGGGATCGGGGGAGACCCAGTACTTC
>TRBJ2-5|TRBV7-7|.|few
CASSFGSVIQETQYF
TGTGCTAGCAGCTTTGGCAGTGTTATCCAAGAGACCCAGTACTTC
>TRBJ2-3|TRBV27|TRBD2|many
CASNKAGRDTDTQYF
TGTGCCAGCAATAAAGCGGGGAGGGACACAGATACGCAGTATTTT
>TRBJ2-5|TRBV7-2|TRBD2|.
CASSEIAGGPLF
TGTGCCAGCAGCGAAATAGCGGGAGGCCCATTATTC
>TRBJ2-3|TRBV12-3/TRBV12-4|TRBD2|many
CASNLRTSGTSDTQYF
TGTGCCAGCAATTTGAGGACTAGCGGGACCTCAGATACGCAGTATTTT
>TRBJ2-1|TRBV2|.|few
CASSVEQGMNEQFF
TGTGCCAGCAGTGTGGAACAGGGTATGAATGAGCAGTTCTTC
>TRBJ2-1|TRBV7-6|TRBD2|many
CASSLVTSGRNNEQFF
TGTGCCAGCAGCTTAGTGACTAGCGGACGAAACAATGAGCAGTTCTTC
>TRBJ2-7|TRBV2|.|many
CASSPGLAPGEQYF
TGTGCCAGCAGCCCGGGACTGGCCCCTGGGGAGCAGTACTTC
>TRBJ1-2|TRBV28|.|.
CASSFPGEIYGYTF
TGTGCCAGCAGTTTCCCAGGGGAAATCTATGGCTACACCTTC
>TRBJ2-7|TRBV28|TRBD2|many
CASSPPGTSTEQYF
TGTGCCAGCAGTCCCCCCGGGACTAGCACCGAGCAGTACTTC
>TRBJ2-2|TRBV28|.|many
CASSLMNTGELFF
TGTGCCAGCAGTTTAATGAACACCGGGGAGCTGTTTTTT
>TRBJ2-7|TRBV5-6|.|.
CASSFRQVSSHEQYF
TGTGCCAGCAGCTTTCGGCAGGTTAGTTCCCACGAGCAGTACTTC
>TRBJ2-5|TRBV11-3|.|.
CASSLGGAAQETQYF
TGTGCCAGCAGCTTAGGGGGGGCCGCTCAAGAGACCCAGTACTTC
>TRBJ2-4|TRBV11-3|.|.
CASSLSGLENIQYF
TGTGCCAGCAGCTTATCGGGGCTAGAAAACATTCAGTACTTC
>TRBJ2-1|TRBV6-1|TRBD1|many
CASSVDRSYNEQFF
TGTGCCAGCAGTGTGGACAGGTCCTACAATGAGCAGTTCTTC
>TRBJ2-1|TRBV12-3/TRBV12-4|TRBD2|.
CASSGTSGRTDEQFF
TGTGCCAGCAGTGGGACTAGCGGGAGGACCGATGAGCAGTTCTTC
>TRBJ2-2|TRBV6-5|.|.
CAGSYLGNTGELFF
TGTGCCGGCAGTTACCTGGGAAACACCGGGGAGCTGTTTTTT
>TRBJ2-5|TRBV12-3/TRBV12-4|.|many
CASRLTGQETQYF
TGTGCCAGCAGGTTGACGGGGCAAGAGACCCAGTACTTC
>TRBJ2-1|TRBV7-8|TRBD2|many
CASSLPMTSGSFRVYNEQFF
TGTGCCAGCAGCTTACCCATGACTAGCGGGAGTTTTCGGGTTTACAATGAGCAGTTCTTC
>TRBJ2-2|TRBV7-3|TRBD2|many
CASSPSGNTGELFF
TGTGCCAGCAGCCCTAGCGGGAATACCGGGGAGCTGTTTTTT
>TRBJ1-1|TRBV7-8|.|.
CASREGGDTEAFF
TGTGCCAGCAGGGAGGGGGGTGACACTGAAGCTTTCTTT
>TRBJ1-1|TRBV5-1|.|.
CASSLRGWGDRNTEAFF
TGCGCCAGCAGCTTGAGGGGTTGGGGGGACCGGAACACTGAAGCTTTCTTT
>TRBJ2-3|TRBV11-2|TRBD1|many
CASSRDRVEIDTQYF
TGTGCCAGCAGCCGGGACAGGGTGGAGATAGATACGCAGTATTTT
>TRBJ1-2|TRBV7-9|.|few
CASSLSSRVTEGYTF
TGTGCCAGCAGCTTAAGCTCTCGGGTAACTGAAGGCTACACCTTC
>TRBJ1-1|TRBV19|TRBD1|.
CASSAGQAIKNTEAFF
TGTGCCAGTAGCGCGGGACAGGCTATAAAGAACACTGAAGCTTTCTTT
>TRBJ2-3|TRBV28|.|.
CASSFRLGTDTQYF
TGTGCCAGCAGTTTCCGGCTAGGCACAGATACGCAGTATTTT
>TRBJ2-2|TRBV5-1|TRBD2|many
CASSGPGTSGFTGELFF
TGCGCCAGCAGCGGACCCGGGACTAGCGGGTTTACCGGGGAGCTGTTTTTT